The source of this T cell receptor (beta chain) is a study of naive and memory T cell subsets. Whole-study results and caveats: The RNA method is potentially sensitive to activation and differentiation changes.

Treatment specified: skin biopsy from PPD injection site in Mantoux-positive individual. The library had UMIs added by 3' ligation of an oligonucleotide to TCR cDNA. Cells were not sorted; total RNA input targeted about 1 to 1000 ng. Four PCR rounds used nested alpha and beta constant region primers plus the SP2 primer. In TCRdb, the UMI-ligation and nested PCR reads were re-called with MiXCR into one record per CDR3 protein. There are around 33,000 distinct CDR3 sequences in the sample; under 8.5% occur only once, and 3% to 3.5% lies in the top ten. This clonotype occurred many times. Its cognate antigen is unknown. The source of this sequence is an adult in good health. The specimen was skin, collected from a tuberculin skin test site.

CDR3 sequence (DNA): TGTGCCAGCTCACCAAAGGACAGGGTTCATGCTGGGGCCAACGTCCTGACTTTC. Translation gives CASSPKDRVHAGANVLTF. The J gene is TRBJ2-6, the V gene TRBV18; 8 bases map to TRBD1. Germline-derived CDR1 and CDR2 are KGHSH and LQKENI. V trimming: 2 bases; J trimming: 2 bases; junction bases outside the gene matches: 8. The CDR3 covers 18 residues. Using reference TRBV18 and TRBJ2-6 for the parts outside the CDR3, the full variable domain is NAGVMQNPRHLVRRRGQEARLRCSPMKGHSHVYWYRQLPEEGLKFMVYLQKENIIDESGMPKERFSAEFPKEGPSILRIQQVVRGDSAAYFCASSPKDRVHAGANVLTFGAGSRLTVL.